The 5 T cell receptor beta chains below come from one sample, sequenced in a study of T-cell reconstitution after alpha-beta-depleted transplantation in children. Unique molecular identifiers tagged the TCRbeta library. One entry per CDR3 protein, called by TCRdb with MiXCR from the PCR reads. Of roughly 490,000 distinct CDR3 sequences listed, more than 9.5% are singletons. The sample was PBMCs, mostly from graft donor cells, taken 180 days after TCRalphabeta/CD19-depleted stem cell transplant. These receptors were taken from a female patient aged 2 to 10 who had a stem cell transplant for aplastic anemia, so the T cells may come from the graft donor.

This clonotype was seen a handful of times. V is TRBV7-2 and J is TRBJ2-5; possibly TRBD2 for D (6 bases). The germline V gene has CDR1 SGHTA and CDR2 FQGNSA. The CDR3 covers 17 residues. With 1 base removed from V and 5 bases from J, the gap between germline ends came to 20 bases. CDR3 amino acids: CASSLVSFRGREETQYF. The CDR3, as DNA: TGTGCCAGCAGCTTAGTTAGTTTTAGGGGCCGGGAGGAGACCCAGTACTTC.

DNA of the CDR3: TGTGCCAGCACCTCGGGGGGAGTGTCCTCCTACGAGCAGTACTTC. Its protein product is CASTSGGVSSYEQYF. The chain has TRBV28 and TRBJ2-7; 7 bases line up with TRBD2. CDR1 MDHEN and CDR2 SYDVKM come from the germline V gene. V dropped 7 bases and J dropped 0; count of bases not matched to a gene: 9. The CDR3 has 15 residues.

This clonotype was counted between two and nine times. The gene calls are TRBV16 and TRBJ2-7; D is ambiguous. Trimming removed 2 bases at V and 0 bases at J, with 17 bases between. The germline V gene has CDR1 KGHSY and CDR2 FQNENV. The CDR3 has 17 amino acids. The CDR3 DNA reads as TGTGCCAGCAGCCAAACCCTCGACACCCACAGCTCCTACGAGCAGTACGTC. Translating gives CASSQTLDTHSSYEQYV.

The chain carries TRBV28 and TRBJ2-1, with D possibly being TRBD2 (7 bases). The CDR3 consists of 17 residues. Trimming shortened V by 3 bases and J by 2 bases, and 17 bases separated the two germline ends. The germline CDR1 and CDR2 sequences are MDHEN and SYDVKM. CDR3 protein: CASSFPPSGTTYNEQFF. In nucleotides, the CDR3 is TGTGCCAGCAGTTTCCCCCCGAGCGGGACAACCTACAATGAGCAGTTCTTC. The variable domain in full, completed from reference TRBV28 and TRBJ2-1, reads DVKVTQSSRYLVKRTGEKVFLECVQDMDHENMFWYRQDPGLGLRLIYFSYDVKMKEKGDIPEGYSVSREKKERFSLILESASTNQTSMYLCASSFPPSGTTYNEQFFGPGTRLTVL.

A few counts support this clonotype. The chain is built from TRBV7-6 and TRBJ2-3; D is unclear. The germline V gene has CDR1 SGHVS and CDR2 FNYEAQ. V lost 2 bases and J lost 3, with 12 bases in between. This CDR3 is built from 15 residues. This chain's CDR3 is CASSLSDLTTDTQYF. As DNA, the CDR3 is TGTGCCAGCAGCTTATCCGACCTAACAACAGATACGCAGTATTTT. Combining the CDR3 with reference TRBV7-6 and TRBJ2-3 gives the whole variable domain GAGVSQSPRYKVTKRGQDVALRCDPISGHVSLYWYRQALGQGPEFLTYFNYEAQQDKSGLPNDRFSAERPEGSISTLTIQRTEQRDSAMYRCASSLSDLTTDTQYFGPGTRLTVL.